Shown below are 26 T cell receptor beta chains from a single sample sequenced in a study of control samples from healthy donors and cancer patients. Sequencing used immunoSEQ multiplex PCR; TCRdb keeps in-frame clones, though not all of them. The sample contains about 250,000 clones, over 70% of which appear only once. The sequenced sample consisted of PBMCs. All receptors derive from an older woman with lung cancer.

The rearrangement links TRBV7-6 to TRBJ1-6; perhaps TRBD1 as D (5 bases). Per germline, CDR1 SGHVS and CDR2 FNYEAQ. This CDR3 has 15 amino acids. V was shortened by 2 bases and J by 11 bases, with 16 bases between the two germline ends. The CDR3: CASSLPGLTAAPLHF. In DNA, the CDR3 is TGTGCCAGCAGCTTACCCGGGTTGACAGCGGCACCCCTCCACTTT.

J is TRBJ2-3 and V is TRBV5-1; D remains unclear. Germline CDR1 is SGHRS and CDR2 is YFSETQ. The CDR3 sequence is 14 residues long. V dropped 1 base and J dropped 3 bases, with 9 bases sitting between them. CDR3: CASSLSVGTDTQYF. The DNA for the CDR3 is TGCGCCAGCAGCTTGTCGGTGGGAACAGATACGCAGTATTTT.

The chain links TRBV7-9 to TRBJ1-4; D gene ambiguous. The germline V gene has CDR1 SEHNR and CDR2 FQNEAQ (reference sequence). The CDR3 runs 14 residues. V was clipped by 5 bases and J by 7 bases, with 14 bases between them. CDR3: CASSPRSGFEKLFF. CDR3 DNA: TGTGCCAGCAGCCCTAGGTCGGGGTTTGAAAAACTGTTTTTT.

The V and J genes are TRBV3-1 (or the pseudogene TRBV3-2) and TRBJ2-1; TRBD1 is a possible D gene (6 bases). V lost 4 bases to trimming and J lost 6 bases, with 13 bases between them. From germline, CDR1 is LGHDT and CDR2 YNNKEL (reference sequence). The CDR3 loop spans 14 amino acids. The CDR3 reads CASSLGQGRNEQFF. The DNA of the CDR3 is TGTGCCAGCAGCCTTGGGCAGGGGCGCAATGAGCAGTTCTTC.

The genes are TRBV9 and TRBJ2-1; D is possibly TRBD2 (5 bases). Germline loops: CDR1 SGDLS, CDR2 YYNGEE. Trimming took 3 bases from V and 5 from J, leaving 15 bases between them. The length of the CDR3 is 15 residues. CDR3 sequence (DNA): TGTGCCAGCAGCGCAGGCCGCGGACTTGACAATGAGCAGTTCTTC. This codes for CASSAGRGLDNEQFF.

This chain connects TRBV27 to TRBJ1-2; 7 bases map to TRBD1. The CDR3 contains 12 residues. Per the germline V gene, CDR1 is MNHEY and CDR2 is SMNVEV (reference sequence). The V gene end was trimmed by 8 bases and the J gene end by 2 bases; junction bases not matched to a gene: 2. This CDR3 reads CASSDRNYGYTF. Here the CDR3 DNA reads TGTGCCAGCTCGGACAGGAACTATGGCTACACCTTC.

This clone is a singleton in its sample. This rearrangement joins TRBV19 to TRBJ2-3; 10 positions match TRBD2. This CDR3 has 17 amino acids. J was trimmed by 2 bases and V by 4 bases; bases with no gene match: 9. From germline, CDR1 is LNHDA and CDR2 SQIVND (reference sequence). The CDR3 region has the DNA TGTGCCAGTAGTAGGGCTAGCGGGGGAAAATACACAGATACGCAGTATTTT. Its translation: CASSRASGGKYTDTQYF.

In the case of this clone: Other DNA sequences of this sample code for an identical CDR3. The genes are TRBV18 and TRBJ1-2; possibly TRBD1 for D (5 bases). The V end was cut by 3 bases, the J end by 2 bases, with 7 bases between. This CDR3 contains 13 residues. CDR1 KGHSH and CDR2 LQKENI come from the germline V gene. The chain's CDR3 is CASSPAGNYGYTF. The DNA of the CDR3 is TGTGCCAGCTCACCGGCAGGGAACTATGGCTACACCTTC.

The CDR3 nucleotides read TGTGCCACCAGCCTAGACCCGGCAGATACGCAGTATTTT. This gives the protein CATSLDPADTQYF. This sequence joins TRBV15 and TRBJ2-3; D not resolved. CDR1 LNHNV and CDR2 YYDKDF come from the germline V gene (reference sequence). The germline V and J ends were trimmed by 5 bases and 4 bases, with 10 bases remaining between them. This CDR3 comprises 13 residues.

The V and J genes are TRBV27 and TRBJ1-3; unclear D gene. The germline V gene encodes CDR1 MNHEY and CDR2 SMNVEV (reference sequence). The length of the CDR3 is 14 residues. V was shortened by 0 bases and J by 4 bases, with 7 bases between the two germline ends. The CDR3 loop is CASSLSPAGNTIYF. Written as DNA, the CDR3 is TGTGCCAGCAGTTTATCTCCTGCGGGAAACACCATATATTTT.

This clone has a handful of counts. Other DNA sequences of this sample code for an identical CDR3. The chain links TRBV3-1 (or the pseudogene TRBV3-2) to TRBJ2-7, with D unresolved. The germline V gene encodes CDR1 LGHDT and CDR2 YNNKEL (reference sequence). The CDR3 covers 12 residues. Trimming removed 5 bases at V and 0 bases at J, with 5 bases between. The CDR3 DNA reads TGTGCCAGCAGCTACGCCTCCTACGAGCAGTACTTC. Protein: CASSYASYEQYF.

This rearrangement joins TRBV6-5 to TRBJ2-7, with D possibly called TRBD1 or TRBD2 (5 bases each). Between the trimmed V and J ends, which lost 6 bases and 3 bases, there was a span of 15 bases. The germline CDR1 and CDR2 sequences are MNHEY and SVGAGI. The CDR3 covers 14 residues. The CDR3 here is CASSTREGLYEQYF. The CDR3 DNA sequence: TGTGCCAGCAGCACCCGTGAGGGGCTCTACGAGCAGTACTTC.

The CDR3 DNA reads TGCGCCAGCAGCTTGGACAGGCCAGGCACCGGGGAGCTGTTTTTT. Its protein product is CASSLDRPGTGELFF. The chain is built from TRBV5-1 and TRBJ2-2, with D tentatively TRBD1 (5 bases). The CDR3 extends over 15 amino acids. CDR1 is SGHRS and CDR2 is YFSETQ in the germline V gene. V was cut by 0 bases and J by 4 bases, with 10 bases left in between.

This CDR3 is CASRGGSGVTEAFF. CDR3 DNA sequence: TGTGCCAGCAGAGGGGGGTCTGGGGTCACTGAAGCTTTCTTT. This chain uses TRBV6-6 with TRBJ1-1, with D tentatively TRBD1 (6 bases). Germline V gene lookup returns CDR1 MNHNY and CDR2 SVGAGI (reference sequence). V was pared by 6 bases and J by 4 bases, with 15 bases between. CDR3 length: 14 residues.

The chain combines TRBV7-2 with TRBJ2-7; D is ambiguous. CDR1 and CDR2 (germline): SGHTA, FQGNSA. Trimming took off 2 bases at V and 4 bases at J, with 6 bases between the two ends. The CDR3 has 12 amino acids. CDR3 region: CASSLLGYEQYF. CDR3 DNA: TGTGCCAGCAGCTTATTAGGATACGAGCAGTACTTC.

The rearrangement uses TRBV15 and TRBJ1-2; D not certain. The V end lost 0 bases, the J end lost 3 bases, and 11 bases lay between the germline ends. CDR3 length: 15 amino acids. Germline V gene data show CDR1 as LNHNV and CDR2 as YYDKDF (reference sequence). In DNA, the CDR3 is TGTGCCACCAGCAGAGATAGGCAGGTAGACTATGGCTACACCTTC. This sequence encodes CATSRDRQVDYGYTF.

The chain has TRBV10-3 and TRBJ2-4, with 13 nucleotides matching TRBD2. Germline loops: CDR1 ENHRY, CDR2 SYGVKD. The CDR3 runs to 15 residues. J was trimmed by 9 bases and V by 2 bases; bases with no gene match: 4. DNA of the CDR3: TGTGCCATCAGTGAGATCGGGACTAGCGGGATCATTCAGTACTTC. Its protein is CAISEIGTSGIIQYF.

Only a few counts were recorded for this clone. The sample contains more than one DNA sequence encoding this CDR3. The V call is TRBV4-1, the J call TRBJ1-4; unclear D gene. The length of the CDR3 is 15 residues. In germline, CDR1 is MGHRA, CDR2 YSYEKL. V was shortened by 0 bases and J by 1 base, with 6 bases between the two germline ends. The CDR3 coding sequence is TGCGCCAGCAGCCAAGACTTCGAAACTAATGAAAAACTGTTTTTT. Residues: CASSQDFETNEKLFF.

The chain carries TRBV27 and TRBJ2-1; D possibly corresponds to TRBD2 (5 bases). V dropped 6 bases and J dropped 3 bases, with 15 bases sitting between them. The germline V gene has CDR1 MNHEY and CDR2 SMNVEV (reference sequence). CDR3 length: 15 residues. CDR3 sequence (DNA): TGTGCCAGCAGGGGAACCGGGATCCTCTACAATGAGCAGTTCTTC. Translated: CASRGTGILYNEQFF.

The chain combines TRBV4-2 with TRBJ2-1; 10 nucleotides align to TRBD2. V was clipped by 2 bases and J by 5 bases; unmatched bases: 6. Germline V gene lookup returns CDR1 LGHNA and CDR2 YNFKEQ. CDR3 length: 16 amino acids. CDR3 DNA: TGTGCCAGCAGCCAATCCTTAGCGGGGGGTAACAATGAGCAGTTCTTC. This gives the protein CASSQSLAGGNNEQFF.

The CDR3 sequence is CASSSTGMNEQFF. The CDR3 nucleotides are TGTGCCAGCAGCTCGACAGGGATGAATGAGCAGTTCTTC. The rearrangement joins TRBV11-3 to TRBJ2-1, with 7 bases matching TRBD1. The CDR3 runs 13 residues. Trimming took 4 bases from V and 7 from J; bases not matched to a gene: 4. Germline CDR1 and CDR2: SGHNT and YENEEA. The complete variable domain, with remaining parts taken from reference TRBV11-3 and TRBJ2-1, reads EAGVVQSPRYKIIEKKQPVAFWCNPISGHNTLYWYLQNLGQGPELLIRYENEEAVDDSQLPKDRFSAERLKGVDSTLKIQPAELGDSAVYLCASSSTGMNEQFFGPGTRLTVL.

This chain uses TRBV27 with TRBJ2-3; TRBD1 agrees at 7 bases. The CDR3 totals 16 residues. Looked up from germline, CDR1 is MNHEY and CDR2 is SMNVEV (reference sequence). Trimming at V came to 4 bases and at J to 5 bases, leaving 12 bases not matched to a gene. In DNA, the CDR3 is TGTGCCAGCAGTTCATTACGCCGGGACAGAGGAGATACGCAGTATTTT. Protein product: CASSSLRRDRGDTQYF.

The chain uses TRBV2 and TRBJ2-5, with a tentative D call TRBD2 (6 bases). The CDR3 sequence is 12 residues long. The germline V and J ends were trimmed by 3 bases and 7 bases, with 9 bases remaining between them. Germline CDR1 reads SNHLY; CDR2 reads FYNNEI. CDR3 coding DNA: TGTGCCAGCAGTGAGCGGGGCGGGACCCAGTACTTC. It yields the protein CASSERGGTQYF.

The chain carries TRBV10-2 and TRBJ2-7; D uncertain. Germline loops: CDR1 WSHSY, CDR2 SAAADI. V was clipped by 4 bases and J by 5 bases, with 12 bases between them. This CDR3 is built from 13 residues. Here the CDR3 DNA reads TGCGCCAGCAGTGTCAACAGAGCCAACGAGCAGTACTTC. It translates to CASSVNRANEQYF.

The V call is TRBV7-9, the J call TRBJ1-4, with TRBD1 as a possible D gene (6 bases). The V gene lost 1 base and the J gene lost 5 bases, with 8 bases spanning the gap. Germline values: CDR1 SEHNR, CDR2 FQNEAQ (reference sequence). The length of the CDR3 is 14 residues. CDR3 in amino acids: CASSLGQANEKLFF. In DNA, the CDR3 is TGTGCCAGCAGCTTAGGACAGGCAAATGAAAAACTGTTTTTT.

This clone turned up a few times. This chain joins TRBV9 and TRBJ1-3; unclear D gene. Germline V gene data show CDR1 as SGDLS and CDR2 as YYNGEE. The V end was cut by 1 base, the J end by 0 bases, with 11 bases between. The CDR3 extends over 16 amino acids. Here the CDR3 DNA reads TGTGCCAGCAGCGTAATGTTCCGACTCTCTGGAAACACCATATATTTT. It encodes CASSVMFRLSGNTIYF. The entire variable domain, with the rest obtained from reference TRBV9 and TRBJ1-3, is as follows: DSGVTQTPKHLITATGQRVTLRCSPRSGDLSVYWYQQSLDQGLQFLIQYYNGEERAKGNILERFSAQQFPDLHSELNLSSLELGDSALYFCASSVMFRLSGNTIYFGEGSWLTVV.